This T cell receptor (beta chain) was sequenced for a study of OX40 agonist ivuxolimab in advanced cancers. Study information: The eligibility criteria allowed prior anti-PD-1, anti-PD-L1 or anti-CTLA-4 therapy, and approximately 38% had some.

Broader study findings: Averaged across samples, CD8+ T cells carried more expanded clones than CD4+ did.

The CDR3 has 19 residues. Germline V CDR1 and CDR2: SEHNR, FQNEAQ (reference sequence). The trim removed 1 base at V and 0 bases at J, leaving 12 bases unmatched. Profiled with immunoSEQ multiplex PCR; TCRdb holds only in-frame clones, not every one. The table records about 35,000 clones, about 80% of them present only once. Details on this clone: The antigen is unknown.

This sequence was found in an adult with an advanced solid tumor such as melanoma, head and neck, liver or kidney cancer. This specimen consisted of CD4+ or CD8+ T cells sorted from blood, obtained in a trial of the OX40 agonist ivuxolimab. This chain joins TRBV7-9 and TRBJ2-3, with 8 positions matching TRBD2. The CDR3: CASSLERYGGRKSTDTQYF. CDR3 bases: TGTGCCAGCAGCTTAGAAAGGTATGGCGGGAGGAAGAGCACAGATACGCAGTATTTT. The complete variable domain, with remaining parts taken from reference TRBV7-9 and TRBJ2-3, reads DTGVSQNPRHKITKRGQNVTFRCDPISEHNRLYWYRQTLGQGPEFLTYFQNEAQLEKSRLLSDRFSAERPKGSFSTLEIQRTEQGDSAMYLCASSLERYGGRKSTDTQYFGPGTRLTVL.